Detailed here is one T cell receptor (beta chain). The CDR3 contains 17 residues. Germline-derived CDR1 and CDR2 are LGHDT and YNNKEL (reference sequence). The V segment lost 2 bases and the J segment 5 bases; nucleotides outside the gene matches: 10. The data originate from a study of blood T cell repertoires in COVID-19. Turning to the study itself: The study drew acute and convalescent COVID-19 samples from the United States, Italy and Spain. PBMCs, B-cell-depleted T cells, or T cells were the source of the cDNA or gDNA that made up the material.

In the authors' workflow: For nucleated cells, counts were estimated from reference gene primer amplification. The data were produced by immunoSEQ multiplex PCR, yet TCRdb's version contains in-frame clones alone and is incomplete. V, J and clone size reflect that table, while D and trimming were determined from the DNA. The table records tens of thousands of clones, about nine tenths of them present only once. The source is a woman between 45 and 65 years old in a cohort sampled during active COVID-19. V and J are TRBV3-1 (or the pseudogene TRBV3-2) and TRBJ1-5; 9 bases are shared with TRBD1. Sequenced material: peripheral blood. This chain's CDR3 is CASSQQYRGRSDQPQHF. CDR3 nucleotides: TGTGCCAGCAGCCAACAATACAGGGGGCGATCGGATCAGCCCCAGCATTTT.